Reported below is one T cell receptor (beta chain). The data belong to a study of patients and donors after allogeneic stem cell transplantation. From the RT-PCR reads, TCRdb called clonotypes with MiXCR, one entry per CDR3 protein. The table includes about a million distinct CDR3 sequences, roughly 18% detected once. The clonotype originates from a human donor who was either an allogeneic HSCT recipient or a stem cell or donor lymphocyte infusion donor (not recorded which). It is not recorded whose cells these are; they may come from a transplant donor. The sequenced sample consisted of blood, either unsorted or a sorted T cell fraction (not recorded which).

The CDR3 loop reads CASSLSGVGNYEQYF. For the CDR3, the DNA is TGTGCCAGCAGTTTATCGGGGGTAGGAAACTACGAGCAGTACTTC. The gene calls are TRBV12-3 or TRBV12-4 and TRBJ2-7; tentative D call: TRBD2 (6 bases). This CDR3 comprises 15 residues. V was trimmed by 2 bases and J by 3 bases, leaving 14 bases between them.